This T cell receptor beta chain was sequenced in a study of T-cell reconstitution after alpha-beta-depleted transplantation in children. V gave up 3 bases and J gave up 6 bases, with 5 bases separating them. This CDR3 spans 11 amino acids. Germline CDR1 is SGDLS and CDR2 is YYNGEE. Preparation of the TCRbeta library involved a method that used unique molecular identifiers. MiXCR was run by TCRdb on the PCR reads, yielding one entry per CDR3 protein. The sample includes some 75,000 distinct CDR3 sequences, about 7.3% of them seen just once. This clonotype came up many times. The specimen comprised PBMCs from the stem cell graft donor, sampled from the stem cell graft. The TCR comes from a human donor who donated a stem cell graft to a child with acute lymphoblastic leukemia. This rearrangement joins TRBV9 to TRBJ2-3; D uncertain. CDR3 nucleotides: TGTGCCAGCAGCGCGTCGGATACGCAGTATTTT. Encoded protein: CASSASDTQYF. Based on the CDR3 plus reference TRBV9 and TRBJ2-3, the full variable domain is DSGVTQTPKHLITATGQRVTLRCSPRSGDLSVYWYQQSLDQGLQFLIQYYNGEERAKGNILERFSAQQFPDLHSELNLSSLELGDSALYFCASSASDTQYFGPGTRLTVL.